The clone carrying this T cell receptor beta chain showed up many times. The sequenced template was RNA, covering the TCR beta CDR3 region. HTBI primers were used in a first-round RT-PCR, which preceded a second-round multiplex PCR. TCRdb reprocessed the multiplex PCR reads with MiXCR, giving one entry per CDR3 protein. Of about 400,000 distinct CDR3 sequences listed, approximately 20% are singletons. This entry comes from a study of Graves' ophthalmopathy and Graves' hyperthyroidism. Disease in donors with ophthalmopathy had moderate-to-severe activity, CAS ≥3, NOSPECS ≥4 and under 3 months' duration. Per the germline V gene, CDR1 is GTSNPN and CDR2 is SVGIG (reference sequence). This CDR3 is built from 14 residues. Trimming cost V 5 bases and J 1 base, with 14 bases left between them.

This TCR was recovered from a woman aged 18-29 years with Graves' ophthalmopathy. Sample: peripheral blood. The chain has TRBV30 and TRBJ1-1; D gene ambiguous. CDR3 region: CAWQGPTSNTEAFF. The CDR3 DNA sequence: TGTGCCTGGCAAGGCCCTACCTCGAACACTGAAGCTTTCTTT. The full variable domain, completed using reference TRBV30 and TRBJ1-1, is SQTIHQWPATLVQPVGSPLSLECTVEGTSNPNLYWYRQAAGRGLQLLFYSVGIGQISSEVPQNLSASRPQDRQFILSSKKLLLSDSGFYLCAWQGPTSNTEAFFGQGTRLTVV.